These T cell receptor beta chains were read from a single sample in a study of PD-1 blockade in classical Hodgkin lymphoma. Method: immunoSEQ multiplex PCR; TCRdb's copy keeps in-frame clones and lacks some. The sample has approximately 28,000 clones, less than 85% seen once. This specimen consisted of CD4+ T cells from blood, obtained before the fourth cycle of nivolumab. These receptors were obtained from a human donor with classical Hodgkin lymphoma. Each CDR3 is given with its conserved first and last residue. The D gene is left open where the match is weak. Size tells how often a clone was seen (once, few, many) or the class of an expanded clone, and some rows leave it out.

TRBJ1-2 . . TRBV18 TGTGCCAGCTCTTCAGACGGCAACTATGGCTACACCTTC CASSSDGNYGYTF
TRBJ1-2 . . TRBV2 TGTGCCAGCAGTGAAGAAGAAGGGTATGGCTACACCTTC CASSEEEGYGYTF
TRBJ1-4 TRBD1 . TRBV6-5 TGTGCCAGCAGTTACTACGGGACAGGGGGCGGTGAAAAACTGTTTTTT CASSYYGTGGGEKLFF
TRBJ2-7 . . TRBV6-1 TGTGCCAGCAGTGAACTGGGGACCGAGCAGTACTTC CASSELGTEQYF
TRBJ1-2 . few TRBV6-6 TGTGCCAGCAGTTTAGGACAGCTGGGATCCTATGGCTACACCTTC CASSLGQLGSYGYTF
TRBJ2-2 . . TRBV28 TGTGCCAGCAGTTTTCACACCGCGAACACCGGGGAGCTGTTTTTT CASSFHTANTGELFF
TRBJ2-1 TRBD1 . TRBV9 TGTGCCAGCAGCGTCCTTTCCGGGACAGGGGGAAATGAGCAGTTCTTC CASSVLSGTGGNEQFF
TRBJ2-1 . . TRBV6-5 TGTGCCAGCAGTTACTCTACCCACAATGAGCAGTTCTTC CASSYSTHNEQFF
TRBJ2-1 . . TRBV19 TGTGCCAGTAGTAGGTCGGGGTCCTACAATGAGCAGTTCTTC CASSRSGSYNEQFF
TRBJ1-2 . . TRBV10-3 TGTGCCATCAGTGAGTCGGTCGGGAATGGCTACACCTTC CAISESVGNGYTF
TRBJ1-1 TRBD1 . TRBV6-5 TGTGCCAGCAGCTCCGGGACAGGGGTCACTGAAGCTTTCTTT CASSSGTGVTEAFF
TRBJ2-1 . . TRBV15 TGTGCCACCAGCAGAGAGGGGGGCAGGGGAACCTTCAATGAGCAGTTCTTC CATSREGGRGTFNEQFF
TRBJ1-3 . . TRBV30 TGTGCCTGGAGTGTTGGGTACTCTGGAAACACCATATATTTT CAWSVGYSGNTIYF
TRBJ2-7 . . TRBV11-2 TGTGCCAGCAGCTTAGATCCAGGGGCCTCCTACGAGCAGTACTTC CASSLDPGASYEQYF
TRBJ2-5 TRBD2 few TRBV28 TGTGCCAGCAGTCCCCCATCGATGCATCTAGCGGGATGGGAAGAGACCCAGTACTTC CASSPPSMHLAGWEETQYF
TRBJ2-4 TRBD1 few TRBV19 TGTGCCAGTAGAACAGGGGGCGCAGACATTCAGTACTTC CASRTGGADIQYF
TRBJ2-7 . once TRBV6-5 TGTGCCACCATGAGGGCCTACGAGCAGTACTTC CATMRAYEQYF
TRBJ1-4 TRBD1 . TRBV4-3 TGCGCCAGCAGCCAGGGACGGGGACAGGGTTATGAAAAACTGTTTTTT CASSQGRGQGYEKLFF
TRBJ1-6 TRBD1 . TRBV9 TGTGCCAGCAGCGAGTACAGGGGACCCTTTAATTCACCCCTCCACTTT CASSEYRGPFNSPLHF
TRBJ2-7 TRBD1 . TRBV7-2 TGTGCCAGCAGCTTAGCAGGCAGGACAGGCTACGAGCAGTACTTC CASSLAGRTGYEQYF
TRBJ1-6 . few TRBV2 TGTGCCAGCAGTGAGAGGGACCCACAGGGTTCACCCCTCCACTTT CASSERDPQGSPLHF
TRBJ2-7 . few TRBV11-2 TGTGCCAGCAGCACAACCGGGACGTACTACGAGCAGTACTTC CASSTTGTYYEQYF
TRBJ1-4 . . TRBV5-3 TGTGCCAGAAGCTTAGAGGGAGGGAATGAAAAACTGTTTTTT CARSLEGGNEKLFF
TRBJ2-7 TRBD2 . TRBV28 TGTGCCAGCAGTTTCCCCTCGGGAGGCCTCTACGAGCAGTACTTC CASSFPSGGLYEQYF
TRBJ1-5 . . TRBV6-6 TGTGCCAGCAGTTCTCCGGGAAAGCTAAATCAGCCCCAGCATTTT CASSSPGKLNQPQHF
TRBJ2-5 . . TRBV7-2 TGTGCCAGCAGCTCCGGGGGGTGGGGGCAGACCCAGTACTTC CASSSGGWGQTQYF
TRBJ1-1 . . TRBV7-8 TGTGCCAGCATCCTTGGGACGAACACTGAAGCTTTCTTT CASILGTNTEAFF
TRBJ2-3 . . TRBV13 TGTGCCAGCACCTTAGGTTCCGGGAGCGGGGATACGCAGTATTTT CASTLGSGSGDTQYF
TRBJ1-6 TRBD1 . TRBV18 TGTGCCAGCTCACCACAGGGACAGGTTGGTCGGAATAATTCACCCCTCCACTTT CASSPQGQVGRNNSPLHF
TRBJ1-2 . . TRBV28 TGTGCCAGCAGTCTCATACAGGAATATGGCTACACCTTC CASSLIQEYGYTF
TRBJ2-2 . . TRBV9 TGTGCCAGCAGCGTAGTCGGGGCCCGGGCCCGAACCGGGGAGCTGTTTTTT CASSVVGARARTGELFF
TRBJ2-7 . . TRBV5-1 TGCGCCAGCAGCTTGTGGCTCCCGGACTCCTACGAGCAGTACTTC CASSLWLPDSYEQYF
TRBJ2-5 TRBD1 . TRBV25-1 TGTGCCAGCAGCACGTACAGGGGTCCAAGCCAAGAGACCCAGTACTTC CASSTYRGPSQETQYF
TRBJ1-1 . . TRBV10-3 TGTGCCATCAGTGTAAAAGGGGTTGAAGCTTTCTTT CAISVKGVEAFF
TRBJ2-1 TRBD1 once TRBV14 TGTGCCAGCAGCCCCCCTGGGACAGGGAATCATGAGCAGTTCTTC CASSPPGTGNHEQFF
TRBJ1-1 . . TRBV6-6 TGTGCCAGCAGTTACGGCAGTGGTGAAGCTTTCTTT CASSYGSGEAFF
TRBJ1-1 . . TRBV5-1 TGCGCCAGCAGCCCCGGGGGGAGGGTGTTCACTGAAGCTTTCTTT CASSPGGRVFTEAFF
TRBJ2-3 TRBD1 . TRBV18 TGTGCCAGCTCACCAATCCGGACAGGGGGGACAGATACGCAGTATTTT CASSPIRTGGTDTQYF
TRBJ2-7 TRBD2 . TRBV4-2 TGTGCCAGCAGCCAAGAAGGACTAGCGGGTTATAGCTCCTACGAGCAGTACTTC CASSQEGLAGYSSYEQYF
TRBJ2-7 . . TRBV20-1 TGCAGTGCCACGGACGAGGGCGAGCAGTACTTC CSATDEGEQYF
TRBJ1-1 TRBD1 . TRBV6-5 TGTGCCAGCAGGAAACAGGGGGCGGTCACTGAAGCTTTCTTT CASRKQGAVTEAFF
TRBJ2-3 TRBD1 once TRBV18 TGTGCCAGCTCAGGGACAGGGAGCACAGATACGCAGTATTTT CASSGTGSTDTQYF
TRBJ2-5 TRBD2 . TRBV6-1 TGTGCCAGCAGTGGACTAGCGGGGGTTAGGTACTTC CASSGLAGVRYF
TRBJ2-2 TRBD2 . TRBV18 TGTGCCAGCTCACTAAGACTAGCGGAAAGCACCGGGGAGCTGTTTTTT CASSLRLAESTGELFF